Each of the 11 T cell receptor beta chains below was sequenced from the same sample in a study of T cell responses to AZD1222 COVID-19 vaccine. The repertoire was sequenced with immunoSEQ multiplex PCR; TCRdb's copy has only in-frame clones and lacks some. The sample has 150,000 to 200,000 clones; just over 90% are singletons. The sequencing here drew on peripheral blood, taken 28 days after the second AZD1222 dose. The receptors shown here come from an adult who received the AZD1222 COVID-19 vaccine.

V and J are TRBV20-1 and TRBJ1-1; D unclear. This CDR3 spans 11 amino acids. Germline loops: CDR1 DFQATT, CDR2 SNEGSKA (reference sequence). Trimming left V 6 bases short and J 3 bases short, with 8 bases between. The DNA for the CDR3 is TGCAGTGCGAAGACCCACACTGAAGCTTTCTTT. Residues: CSAKTHTEAFF.

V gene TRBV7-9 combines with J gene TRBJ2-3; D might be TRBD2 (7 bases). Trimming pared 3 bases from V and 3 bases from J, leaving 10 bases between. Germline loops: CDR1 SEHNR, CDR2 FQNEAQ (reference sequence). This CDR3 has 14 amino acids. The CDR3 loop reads CASSFGGQTDTQYF. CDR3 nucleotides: TGTGCCAGCAGCTTCGGGGGGCAGACAGATACGCAGTATTTT.

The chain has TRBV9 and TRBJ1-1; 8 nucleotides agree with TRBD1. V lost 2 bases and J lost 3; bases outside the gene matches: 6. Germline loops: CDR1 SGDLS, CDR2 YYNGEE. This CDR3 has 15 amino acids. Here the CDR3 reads CASSVFQGADTEAFF. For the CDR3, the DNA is TGTGCCAGCAGCGTCTTTCAGGGGGCCGACACTGAAGCTTTCTTT.

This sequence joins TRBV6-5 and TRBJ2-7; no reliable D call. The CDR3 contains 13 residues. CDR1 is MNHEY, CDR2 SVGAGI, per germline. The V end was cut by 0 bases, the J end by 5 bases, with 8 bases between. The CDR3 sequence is CASSYSIRHEQYF. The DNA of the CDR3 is TGTGCCAGCAGTTACTCGATCAGGCACGAGCAGTACTTC.

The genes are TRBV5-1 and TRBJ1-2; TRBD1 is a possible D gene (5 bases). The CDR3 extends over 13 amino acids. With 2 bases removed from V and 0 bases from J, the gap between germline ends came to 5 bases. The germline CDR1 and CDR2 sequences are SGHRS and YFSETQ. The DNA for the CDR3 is TGCGCCAGCAGCTTACAGGCTAACTATGGCTACACCTTC. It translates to CASSLQANYGYTF.

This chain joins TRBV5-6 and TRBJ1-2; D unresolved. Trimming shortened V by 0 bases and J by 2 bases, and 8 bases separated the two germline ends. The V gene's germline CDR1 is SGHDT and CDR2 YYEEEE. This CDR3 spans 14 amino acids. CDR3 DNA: TGTGCCAGCAGCTTGGAGCGGTCCAACTATGGCTACACCTTC. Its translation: CASSLERSNYGYTF.

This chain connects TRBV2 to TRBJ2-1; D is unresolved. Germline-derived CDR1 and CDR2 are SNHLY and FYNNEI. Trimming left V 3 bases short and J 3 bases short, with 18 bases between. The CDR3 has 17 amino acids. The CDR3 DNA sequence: TGTGCCAGCAGTGATTCGGGTACAACTGGCGACTACAATGAGCAGTTCTTC. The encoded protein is CASSDSGTTGDYNEQFF.

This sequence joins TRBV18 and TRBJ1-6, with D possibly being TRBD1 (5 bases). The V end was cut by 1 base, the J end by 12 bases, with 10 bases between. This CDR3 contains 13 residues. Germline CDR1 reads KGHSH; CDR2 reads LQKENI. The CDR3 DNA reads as TGTGCCAGCTCACCACAGTGGAGGGGACCCCTCCACTTT. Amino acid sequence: CASSPQWRGPLHF. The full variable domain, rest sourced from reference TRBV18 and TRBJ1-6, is NAGVMQNPRHLVRRRGQEARLRCSPMKGHSHVYWYRQLPEEGLKFMVYLQKENIIDESGMPKERFSAEFPKEGPSILRIQQVVRGDSAAYFCASSPQWRGPLHFGNGTRLTVT.

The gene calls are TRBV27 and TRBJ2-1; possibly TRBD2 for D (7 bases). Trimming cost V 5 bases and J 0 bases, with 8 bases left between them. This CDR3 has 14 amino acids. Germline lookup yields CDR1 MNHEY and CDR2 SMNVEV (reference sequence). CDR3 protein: CASSRGASYNEQFF. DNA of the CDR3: TGTGCCAGCAGTCGGGGGGCCTCCTACAATGAGCAGTTCTTC.

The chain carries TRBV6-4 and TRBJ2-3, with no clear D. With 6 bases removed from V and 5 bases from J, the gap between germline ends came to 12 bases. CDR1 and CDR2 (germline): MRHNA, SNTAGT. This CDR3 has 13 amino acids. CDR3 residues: CASSVVFGDTQYF. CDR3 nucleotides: TGTGCCAGCAGCGTGGTATTCGGAGATACGCAGTATTTT.

The CDR3 DNA reads TGTGCCAGCAGCGGACAGGGGTTGGGCCCCATGAACACTGAAGCTTTCTTT. It specifies CASSGQGLGPMNTEAFF. This chain joins TRBV9 and TRBJ1-1; 8 nucleotides agree with TRBD1. V lost 3 bases, J lost 0 bases, and 10 bases stayed unmatched. The germline V gene has CDR1 SGDLS and CDR2 YYNGEE. The CDR3 contains 17 residues.